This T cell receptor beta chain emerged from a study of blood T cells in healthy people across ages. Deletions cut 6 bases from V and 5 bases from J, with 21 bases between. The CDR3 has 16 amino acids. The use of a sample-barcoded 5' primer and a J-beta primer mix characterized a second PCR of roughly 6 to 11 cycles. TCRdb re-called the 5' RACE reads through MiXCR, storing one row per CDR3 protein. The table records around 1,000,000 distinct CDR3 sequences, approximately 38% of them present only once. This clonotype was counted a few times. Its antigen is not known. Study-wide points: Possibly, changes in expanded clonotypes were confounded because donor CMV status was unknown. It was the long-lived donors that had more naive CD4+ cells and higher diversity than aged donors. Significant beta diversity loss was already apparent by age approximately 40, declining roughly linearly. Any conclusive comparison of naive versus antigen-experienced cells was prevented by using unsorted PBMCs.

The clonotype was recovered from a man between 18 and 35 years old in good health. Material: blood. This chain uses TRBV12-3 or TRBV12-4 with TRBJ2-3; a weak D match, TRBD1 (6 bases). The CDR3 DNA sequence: TGTGCCAGCAGAATAATACAGGGATTTTTCGGAGATACGCAGTATTTT. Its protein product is CASRIIQGFFGDTQYF.